The rows below give T cell receptor beta chains drawn from one sample of a study of blood T cell repertoires in COVID-19. Clones were read by immunoSEQ multiplex PCR, and TCRdb kept only the in-frame ones, dropping some. Of approximately 50,000 clones in the sample, 80% to 90% were seen once. Sequenced input: peripheral blood. These receptors came from a woman of 80 years or more with acute or convalescent COVID-19. Both conserved end residues are part of each CDR3. A D gene is named only where the DNA matches it firmly. Clone size is shown for a subset of rows, as once, few, many or a class of expanded clone.

clone_size: .
j_call: TRBJ1-1
v_call: TRBV9
d_call: .
cdr3_nt: TGTGCCAGCAGCAATCAAATGAACACTGAAGCTTTCTTT
cdr3_aa: CASSNQMNTEAFF

clone_size: once
j_call: TRBJ1-5
v_call: TRBV19
d_call: .
cdr3_nt: TGTGCCAGTAACCACCTAGGCAGTAGCAATCAGCCCCAGCATTTT
cdr3_aa: CASNHLGSSNQPQHF

clone_size: .
j_call: TRBJ1-2
v_call: TRBV5-6
d_call: TRBD1
cdr3_nt: TGTGCCAGCATCGTGACAGGGGGCAACTATGGCTACACCTTC
cdr3_aa: CASIVTGGNYGYTF

clone_size: once
j_call: TRBJ1-1
v_call: TRBV2
d_call: TRBD1
cdr3_nt: TGTGCCAGCAAGGACAGGATGAACACTGAAGCTTTCTTT
cdr3_aa: CASKDRMNTEAFF

clone_size: .
j_call: TRBJ1-1
v_call: TRBV19
d_call: .
cdr3_nt: TGTGCCAGTAGTTTCTCAGAGAACACTGAAGCTTTCTTT
cdr3_aa: CASSFSENTEAFF

clone_size: once
j_call: TRBJ1-6
v_call: TRBV2
d_call: .
cdr3_nt: TGTGCCAGCACGGTCCCTAATTCACCCCTCCACTTT
cdr3_aa: CASTVPNSPLHF

clone_size: .
j_call: TRBJ1-1
v_call: TRBV29-1
d_call: .
cdr3_nt: TGCAGCGTTGAAGATGGGACGACAGGCCGTATGAACACTGAAGCTTTCTTT
cdr3_aa: CSVEDGTTGRMNTEAFF

clone_size: .
j_call: TRBJ1-5
v_call: TRBV4-1
d_call: .
cdr3_nt: TGCGCCAGCAGCCAAGGGGGACAATCTACAGCCCAGCATTTT
cdr3_aa: CASSQGGQSTAQHF

clone_size: .
j_call: TRBJ1-1
v_call: TRBV2
d_call: .
cdr3_nt: TGTGCCAGCAGTGAATACGGGGGAGAAACTGAAGCTTTCTTT
cdr3_aa: CASSEYGGETEAFF

clone_size: .
j_call: TRBJ2-7
v_call: TRBV7-8
d_call: TRBD1
cdr3_nt: TGTGCCAGCAGCTTCGTGGGGACAGGATACGAGCAGTACTTC
cdr3_aa: CASSFVGTGYEQYF

clone_size: few
j_call: TRBJ2-5
v_call: TRBV6-2/TRBV6-3
d_call: TRBD1
cdr3_nt: TGTGCCAGCGGTTTCGGGACAGGGCAGTTCACAAAGCAAGAGACCCAGTACTTC
cdr3_aa: CASGFGTGQFTKQETQYF

clone_size: .
j_call: TRBJ2-2
v_call: TRBV6-4
d_call: TRBD1
cdr3_nt: TGTGCCAGCAGTGACTCGTACAGGGGGCGCGCCGGGGAGCTGTTTTTT
cdr3_aa: CASSDSYRGRAGELFF

clone_size: .
j_call: TRBJ1-2
v_call: TRBV6-1
d_call: .
cdr3_nt: TGTGCCAGCAGTGAAGGGGGCAAGACATCTTATGGCTACACCTTC
cdr3_aa: CASSEGGKTSYGYTF

clone_size: .
j_call: TRBJ2-7
v_call: TRBV18
d_call: .
cdr3_nt: TGTGCCAGCTCACCACAGGGTATTGGGGCCAGCCTCTACGAGCAGTACTTC
cdr3_aa: CASSPQGIGASLYEQYF

clone_size: once
j_call: TRBJ1-2
v_call: TRBV6-5
d_call: .
cdr3_nt: TGTGCCAGCAGTCCCGGGAGTTCTAACTATGGCTACACCTTC
cdr3_aa: CASSPGSSNYGYTF

clone_size: few
j_call: TRBJ1-2
v_call: TRBV4-1
d_call: TRBD1
cdr3_nt: TGCGCCAGCAGCCAAAGGGGGGCAGGGGGAGATTTCAACTATGGCTACACCTTC
cdr3_aa: CASSQRGAGGDFNYGYTF

clone_size: .
j_call: TRBJ2-7
v_call: TRBV19
d_call: .
cdr3_nt: TGTGCCAGTAGTATTGCCGGCCTGCAGGGGGGTGGTGAGCAGTACTTC
cdr3_aa: CASSIAGLQGGGEQYF

clone_size: .
j_call: TRBJ1-6
v_call: TRBV10-3
d_call: .
cdr3_nt: TGTGCCATCAGTGAGGGGGCGAGGAATAATTCACCCCTCCACTTT
cdr3_aa: CAISEGARNNSPLHF

clone_size: .
j_call: TRBJ1-4
v_call: TRBV27
d_call: .
cdr3_nt: TGTGCCAGCAAGGGGCGGGAAAAACTGTTTTTT
cdr3_aa: CASKGREKLFF

clone_size: once
j_call: TRBJ2-2
v_call: TRBV25-1
d_call: .
cdr3_nt: TGTGCCAGCAGTGAGGGAGGAGAAGGGACGTCAGCCGGGGAGCTGTTTTTT
cdr3_aa: CASSEGGEGTSAGELFF

clone_size: .
j_call: TRBJ2-1
v_call: TRBV19
d_call: TRBD2
cdr3_nt: TGTGCCAGTAGTATTGGGACTACCATTTACAATGAGCAGTTCTTC
cdr3_aa: CASSIGTTIYNEQFF

clone_size: .
j_call: TRBJ1-5
v_call: TRBV18
d_call: .
cdr3_nt: TGTGCCAGCTCACCAGTCAGGGGCGCAAATCAGCCCCAGCATTTT
cdr3_aa: CASSPVRGANQPQHF

clone_size: once
j_call: TRBJ2-3
v_call: TRBV9
d_call: TRBD2
cdr3_nt: TGTGCCAGCAGCGTACGGGGGGACTCCCCCACAGATACGCAGTATTTT
cdr3_aa: CASSVRGDSPTDTQYF

clone_size: .
j_call: TRBJ2-1
v_call: TRBV2
d_call: .
cdr3_nt: TGTGCCAGCGGGGGGGCTGGTAGGGGTGAGCAGTTCTTC
cdr3_aa: CASGGAGRGEQFF

clone_size: .
j_call: TRBJ2-1
v_call: TRBV5-8
d_call: .
cdr3_nt: TGTGCCAGCAGCTGGGGGGGCCGGGGAGGTGAGCAGTTCTTC
cdr3_aa: CASSWGGRGGEQFF

clone_size: .
j_call: TRBJ1-3
v_call: TRBV6-5
d_call: .
cdr3_nt: TGTGCCAGCAGTTACCTTCCGGGCTCTGGAAACACCATATATTTT
cdr3_aa: CASSYLPGSGNTIYF

clone_size: .
j_call: TRBJ1-5
v_call: TRBV5-6
d_call: .
cdr3_nt: TGTGCCAGCAGCTTCGCGGCTGTTCAGCCCCAGCATTTT
cdr3_aa: CASSFAAVQPQHF

clone_size: .
j_call: TRBJ1-2
v_call: TRBV2
d_call: TRBD1
cdr3_nt: TGTGCCAGCAGGTTACCTCCCTCACCCTCAGGGGGAAAGATCTATGGCTACACCTTC
cdr3_aa: CASRLPPSPSGGKIYGYTF

clone_size: .
j_call: TRBJ1-1
v_call: TRBV27
d_call: .
cdr3_nt: TGTGCCAGCAGTACGAACAGGATTTTGAACACTGAAGCTTTCTTT
cdr3_aa: CASSTNRILNTEAFF

clone_size: .
j_call: TRBJ1-6
v_call: TRBV21-1
d_call: .
cdr3_nt: TGTGCCCCCCGGGACAACGCTCAACTCCACTTT
cdr3_aa: CAPRDNAQLHF

clone_size: .
j_call: TRBJ2-5
v_call: TRBV20-1
d_call: .
cdr3_nt: TGCAGTGCTAGTGCCAAACAACAGCTTTCCGAGACCCAGTACTTC
cdr3_aa: CSASAKQQLSETQYF

clone_size: .
j_call: TRBJ2-5
v_call: TRBV9
d_call: .
cdr3_nt: TGTGCCAGCAGCGTAGGGCCCTCTGACGGGGAGACCCAGTACTTC
cdr3_aa: CASSVGPSDGETQYF

clone_size: .
j_call: TRBJ2-7
v_call: TRBV6-6
d_call: TRBD1
cdr3_nt: TGTGCCAGCAGCCTGGCTAGGGGGCCATCCTACGAGCAGTACTTC
cdr3_aa: CASSLARGPSYEQYF

clone_size: .
j_call: TRBJ1-5
v_call: TRBV11-3
d_call: .
cdr3_nt: TGTGCCAGCAGCTTAGTTTTGGGCGCTCAGCCCCAGCATTTT
cdr3_aa: CASSLVLGAQPQHF

clone_size: .
j_call: TRBJ1-5
v_call: TRBV6-5
d_call: .
cdr3_nt: TGTGCCAGCAGCACCGGGGGGGGTGAACAGCCCCAGCATTTT
cdr3_aa: CASSTGGGEQPQHF

clone_size: .
j_call: TRBJ1-2
v_call: TRBV27
d_call: TRBD1
cdr3_nt: TGTGCCAGCAACCGGGACAGGGGTTCCCCGGTCTATGGCTACACCTTC
cdr3_aa: CASNRDRGSPVYGYTF

clone_size: .
j_call: TRBJ2-3
v_call: TRBV9
d_call: TRBD1
cdr3_nt: TGTGCCAGCAGCGTTACAGGGGGTATTGGGACAGATACGCAGTATTTT
cdr3_aa: CASSVTGGIGTDTQYF

clone_size: once
j_call: TRBJ1-1
v_call: TRBV5-1
d_call: .
cdr3_nt: TGCGCCAGCAGCTTCGGTGAGAACACTGAAGCTTTCTTT
cdr3_aa: CASSFGENTEAFF

clone_size: .
j_call: TRBJ2-1
v_call: TRBV5-4
d_call: TRBD1
cdr3_nt: TGTGCCAGCAGCTTGGGACAGGGGGCCTACAATGAGCAGTTCTTC
cdr3_aa: CASSLGQGAYNEQFF

clone_size: .
j_call: TRBJ2-5
v_call: TRBV27
d_call: TRBD2
cdr3_nt: TGTGCCAGCAGCATTAGCGGGGGTCCAAAAGAGACCCAGTACTTC
cdr3_aa: CASSISGGPKETQYF

clone_size: .
j_call: TRBJ1-6
v_call: TRBV19
d_call: TRBD1
cdr3_nt: TGTGCCAGTAGTATTAATCGTGGGACAGGGGTTTCGCCCCTCCACTTT
cdr3_aa: CASSINRGTGVSPLHF

clone_size: .
j_call: TRBJ1-5
v_call: TRBV6-1
d_call: .
cdr3_nt: TGTGCCAGCAGTGAACTGGGTAGCGGTTATAGCAATCAGCCCCAGCATTTT
cdr3_aa: CASSELGSGYSNQPQHF

clone_size: .
j_call: TRBJ2-5
v_call: TRBV18
d_call: .
cdr3_nt: TGTGCCAGCTCATCTCAGAAGGAGACCCAGTACTTC
cdr3_aa: CASSSQKETQYF

clone_size: .
j_call: TRBJ1-1
v_call: TRBV5-1
d_call: TRBD1
cdr3_nt: TGCGCCAGCAGCTGGTCATGGACAGGGAACACTGAAGCTTTCTTT
cdr3_aa: CASSWSWTGNTEAFF

clone_size: .
j_call: TRBJ2-7
v_call: TRBV15
d_call: TRBD1
cdr3_nt: TGTGCCACCAGCAAGGCGAGGGACAGGAGTTCCTACGAGCAGTACTTC
cdr3_aa: CATSKARDRSSYEQYF

clone_size: .
j_call: TRBJ1-2
v_call: TRBV7-6
d_call: TRBD1
cdr3_nt: TGTGCCAGCAGCCCGGAGGGACAGGGGGCTGAGTACTATGGCTACACCTTC
cdr3_aa: CASSPEGQGAEYYGYTF

clone_size: .
j_call: TRBJ2-7
v_call: TRBV5-6
d_call: .
cdr3_nt: TGTGCCAGCAGCACCGGGGTTACCTACGAGCAGTACTTC
cdr3_aa: CASSTGVTYEQYF

clone_size: once
j_call: TRBJ2-5
v_call: TRBV6-6
d_call: TRBD2
cdr3_nt: TGTGCCAGCAGCGCGGGGGTAGAGACCCAGTACTTC
cdr3_aa: CASSAGVETQYF

clone_size: .
j_call: TRBJ1-2
v_call: TRBV30
d_call: .
cdr3_nt: TGTGCCTGGAGTCTGTCCTATCATGGCTACACCTTC
cdr3_aa: CAWSLSYHGYTF

clone_size: .
j_call: TRBJ2-2
v_call: TRBV20-1
d_call: .
cdr3_nt: TGCAGTGCTAGTAGACTTTACACCGGGGAGCTGTTTTTT
cdr3_aa: CSASRLYTGELFF

clone_size: once
j_call: TRBJ1-1
v_call: TRBV13
d_call: .
cdr3_nt: TGTGCCAGCAGCGCGCGGGGCCGGGGCACTGAAGCTTTCTTT
cdr3_aa: CASSARGRGTEAFF

clone_size: .
j_call: TRBJ2-3
v_call: TRBV5-1
d_call: TRBD2
cdr3_nt: TGCGCCAGCAGCTTGGAAGCGGGGGCCGAATATTTT
cdr3_aa: CASSLEAGAEYF

clone_size: .
j_call: TRBJ1-6
v_call: TRBV2
d_call: .
cdr3_nt: TGTGCCAGCAGTCTCTGGGCACGGGAATCTAATTCACCCCTCCACTTT
cdr3_aa: CASSLWARESNSPLHF

clone_size: .
j_call: TRBJ2-7
v_call: TRBV5-1
d_call: TRBD2
cdr3_nt: TGCGCCAGCAGCTTGGACGGGGGGAGTAACGAGCAGTACTTC
cdr3_aa: CASSLDGGSNEQYF

clone_size: once
j_call: TRBJ1-1
v_call: TRBV6-5
d_call: .
cdr3_nt: TGTGCCAGCGGCCGGGACACCCTGAACACTGAAGCTTTCTTT
cdr3_aa: CASGRDTLNTEAFF

clone_size: once
j_call: TRBJ2-2
v_call: TRBV7-2
d_call: TRBD2
cdr3_nt: TGTGCCAGCAGCGGTCGGACTAGCGGGGGGCGGGGCACCGGGGAGCTGTTTTTT
cdr3_aa: CASSGRTSGGRGTGELFF

clone_size: .
j_call: TRBJ2-2
v_call: TRBV5-4
d_call: TRBD2
cdr3_nt: TGTGCCAGCAGCTTGCCCAGCGGGGGTGGGACCGGGGAGCTGTTTTTT
cdr3_aa: CASSLPSGGGTGELFF

clone_size: once
j_call: TRBJ1-5
v_call: TRBV30
d_call: .
cdr3_nt: TGTGCCTGGAGTGGGAGTCTCAATCAGCCCCAGCATTTT
cdr3_aa: CAWSGSLNQPQHF

clone_size: .
j_call: TRBJ1-5
v_call: TRBV5-1
d_call: TRBD1
cdr3_nt: TGCGCCAGCAGCTGGATCCGGGACAGGGGATACCAGCCCCAGCATTTT
cdr3_aa: CASSWIRDRGYQPQHF

clone_size: few
j_call: TRBJ1-5
v_call: TRBV5-1
d_call: TRBD1
cdr3_nt: TGCGCCAGCAGCTGGACAGGGGAGGATCAGCCCCAGCATTTT
cdr3_aa: CASSWTGEDQPQHF